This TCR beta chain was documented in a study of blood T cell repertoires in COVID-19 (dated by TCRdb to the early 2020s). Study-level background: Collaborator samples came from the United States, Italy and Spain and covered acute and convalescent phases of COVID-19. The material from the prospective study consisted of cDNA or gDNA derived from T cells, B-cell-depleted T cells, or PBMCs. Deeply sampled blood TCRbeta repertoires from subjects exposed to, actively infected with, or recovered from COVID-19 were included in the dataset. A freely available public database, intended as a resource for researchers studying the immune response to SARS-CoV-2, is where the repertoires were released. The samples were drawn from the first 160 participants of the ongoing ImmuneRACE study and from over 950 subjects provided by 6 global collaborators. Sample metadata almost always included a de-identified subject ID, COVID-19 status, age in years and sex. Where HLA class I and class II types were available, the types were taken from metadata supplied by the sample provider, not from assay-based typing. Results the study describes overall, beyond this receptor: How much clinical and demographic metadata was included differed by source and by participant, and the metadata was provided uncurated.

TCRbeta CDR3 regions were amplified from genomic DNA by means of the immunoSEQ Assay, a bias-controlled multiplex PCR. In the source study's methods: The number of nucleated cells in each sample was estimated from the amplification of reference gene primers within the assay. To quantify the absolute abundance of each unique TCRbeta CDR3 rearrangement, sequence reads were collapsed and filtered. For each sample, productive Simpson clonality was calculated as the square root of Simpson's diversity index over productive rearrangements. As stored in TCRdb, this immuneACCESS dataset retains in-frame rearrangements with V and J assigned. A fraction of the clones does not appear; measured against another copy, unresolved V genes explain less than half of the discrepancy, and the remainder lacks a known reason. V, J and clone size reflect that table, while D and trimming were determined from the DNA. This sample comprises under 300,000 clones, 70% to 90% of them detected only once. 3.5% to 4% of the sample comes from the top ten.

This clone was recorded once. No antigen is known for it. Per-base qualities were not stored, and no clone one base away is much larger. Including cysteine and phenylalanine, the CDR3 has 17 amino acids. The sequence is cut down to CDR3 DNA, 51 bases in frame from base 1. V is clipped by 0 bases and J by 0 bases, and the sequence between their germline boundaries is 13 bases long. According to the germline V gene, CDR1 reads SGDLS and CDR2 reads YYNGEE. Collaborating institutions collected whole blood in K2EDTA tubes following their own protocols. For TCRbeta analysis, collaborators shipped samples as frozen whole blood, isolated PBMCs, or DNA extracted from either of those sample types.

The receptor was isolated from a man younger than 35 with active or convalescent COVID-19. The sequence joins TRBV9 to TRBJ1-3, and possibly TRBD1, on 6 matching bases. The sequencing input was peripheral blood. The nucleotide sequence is TGTGCCAGCAGCGTAGCTGACAGGTTCGGCTCTGGAAACACCATATATTTT. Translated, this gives CASSVADRFGSGNTIYF.